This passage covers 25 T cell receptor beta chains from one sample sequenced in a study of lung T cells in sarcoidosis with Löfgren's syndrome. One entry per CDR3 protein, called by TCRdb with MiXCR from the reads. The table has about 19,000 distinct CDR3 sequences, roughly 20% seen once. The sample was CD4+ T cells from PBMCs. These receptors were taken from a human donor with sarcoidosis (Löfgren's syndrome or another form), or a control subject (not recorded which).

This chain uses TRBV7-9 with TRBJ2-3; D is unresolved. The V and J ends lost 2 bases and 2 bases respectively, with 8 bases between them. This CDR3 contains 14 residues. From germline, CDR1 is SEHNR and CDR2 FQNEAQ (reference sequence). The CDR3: CASSLNPLTDTQYF. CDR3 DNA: TGTGCCAGCAGCTTAAATCCACTCACAGATACGCAGTATTTT.

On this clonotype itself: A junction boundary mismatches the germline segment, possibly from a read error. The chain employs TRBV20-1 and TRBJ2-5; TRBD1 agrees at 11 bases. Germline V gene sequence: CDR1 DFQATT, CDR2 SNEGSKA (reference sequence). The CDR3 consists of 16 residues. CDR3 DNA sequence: TGCGGTGCAGCTAATCCCGGGACAGGGGGAAAAGAGACCCAGTACTTC. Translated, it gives CGAANPGTGGKETQYF.

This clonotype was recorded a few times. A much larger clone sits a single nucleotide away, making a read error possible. The CDR3 region is CANSRPGLGSPLHF. In DNA, the CDR3 is TGCGCCAACAGCAGGCCAGGATTGGGATCACCCCTCCACTTT. This sequence joins TRBV10-1 and TRBJ1-6; D is unresolved. CDR3 length: 14 amino acids. Trimming took 10 bases from V and 10 from J, leaving 20 bases between them. Per the germline V gene, CDR1 is WNHNN and CDR2 is SYGVQD (reference sequence).

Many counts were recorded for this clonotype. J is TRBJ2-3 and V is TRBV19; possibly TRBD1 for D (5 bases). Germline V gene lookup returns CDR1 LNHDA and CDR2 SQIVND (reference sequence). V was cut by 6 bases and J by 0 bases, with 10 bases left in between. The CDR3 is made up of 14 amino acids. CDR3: CASRTGTSTDTQYF. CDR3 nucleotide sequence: TGTGCCAGTAGAACAGGTACTAGCACAGATACGCAGTATTTT.

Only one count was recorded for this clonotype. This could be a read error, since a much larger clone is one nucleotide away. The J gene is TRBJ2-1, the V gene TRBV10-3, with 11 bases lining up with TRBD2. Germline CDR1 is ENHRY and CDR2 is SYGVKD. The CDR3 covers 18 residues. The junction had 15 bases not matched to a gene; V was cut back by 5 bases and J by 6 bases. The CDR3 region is CAISPGLADPRARNEQFF. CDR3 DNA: TGTGCCATCAGTCCGGGACTAGCGGACCCGCGAGCCCGCAATGAGCAGTTCTTC.

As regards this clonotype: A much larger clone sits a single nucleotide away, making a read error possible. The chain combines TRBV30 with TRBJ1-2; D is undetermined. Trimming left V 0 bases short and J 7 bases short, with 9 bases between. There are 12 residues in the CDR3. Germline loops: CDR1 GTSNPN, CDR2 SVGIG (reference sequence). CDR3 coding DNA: TGTGCCTGGAGTGTCGGCAGCTGTGGCTACACCTTC. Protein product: CAWSVGSCGYTF.

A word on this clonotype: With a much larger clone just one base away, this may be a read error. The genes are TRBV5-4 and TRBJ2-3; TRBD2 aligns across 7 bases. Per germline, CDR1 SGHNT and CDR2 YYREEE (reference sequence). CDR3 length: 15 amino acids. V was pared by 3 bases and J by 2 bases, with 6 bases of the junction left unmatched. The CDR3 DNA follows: TGTGCCAGCAGCTCCCGGGGGGACGACACAGATACGCAGTATTTT. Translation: CASSSRGDDTDTQYF.

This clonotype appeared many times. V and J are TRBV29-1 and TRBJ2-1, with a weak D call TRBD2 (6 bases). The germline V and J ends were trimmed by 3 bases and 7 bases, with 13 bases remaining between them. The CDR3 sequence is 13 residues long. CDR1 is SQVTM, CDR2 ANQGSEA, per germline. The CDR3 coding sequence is TGCAGCGTTGAGCGGCTAGGAGGGAATGAGCAGTTCTTC. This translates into CSVERLGGNEQFF.

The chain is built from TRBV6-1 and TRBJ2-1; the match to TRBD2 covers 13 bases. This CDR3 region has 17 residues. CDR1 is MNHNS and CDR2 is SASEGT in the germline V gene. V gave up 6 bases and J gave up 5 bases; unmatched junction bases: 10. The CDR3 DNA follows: TGTGCCAGCAGCCCCGGACTAGCGGGGGCCAACCACAATGAGCAGTTCTTC. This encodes CASSPGLAGANHNEQFF.

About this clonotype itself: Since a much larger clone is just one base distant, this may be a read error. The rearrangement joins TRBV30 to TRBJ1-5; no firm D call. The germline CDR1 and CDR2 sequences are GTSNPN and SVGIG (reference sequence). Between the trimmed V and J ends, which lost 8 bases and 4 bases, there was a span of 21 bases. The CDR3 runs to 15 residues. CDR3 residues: CARTTKGRGNQPQHF. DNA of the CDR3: TGTGCCAGGACTACAAAAGGGAGAGGGAATCAGCCCCAGCATTTT.

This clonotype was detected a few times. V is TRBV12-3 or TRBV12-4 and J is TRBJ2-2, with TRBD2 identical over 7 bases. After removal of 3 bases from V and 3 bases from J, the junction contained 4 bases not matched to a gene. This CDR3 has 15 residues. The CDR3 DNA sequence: TGTGCCAGCAGTTTGCGACTAGCATACACCGGGGAGCTGTTTTTT. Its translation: CASSLRLAYTGELFF.

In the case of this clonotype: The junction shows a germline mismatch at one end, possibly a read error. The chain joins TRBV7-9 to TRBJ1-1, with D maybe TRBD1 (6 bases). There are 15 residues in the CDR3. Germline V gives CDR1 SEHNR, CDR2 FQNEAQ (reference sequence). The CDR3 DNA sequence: TGTGCCAGCAGCTTTACGGACAGAAAGAACACTGAATCTTTCTTC. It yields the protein CASSFTDRKNTESFF.

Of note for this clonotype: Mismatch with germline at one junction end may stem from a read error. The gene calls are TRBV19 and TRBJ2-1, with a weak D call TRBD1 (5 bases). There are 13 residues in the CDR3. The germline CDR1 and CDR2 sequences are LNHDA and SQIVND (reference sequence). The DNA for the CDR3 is TGTGCCAGTAGTGTGGGGCGGAATAATGGGCAGTTCTTC. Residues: CASSVGRNNGQFF.

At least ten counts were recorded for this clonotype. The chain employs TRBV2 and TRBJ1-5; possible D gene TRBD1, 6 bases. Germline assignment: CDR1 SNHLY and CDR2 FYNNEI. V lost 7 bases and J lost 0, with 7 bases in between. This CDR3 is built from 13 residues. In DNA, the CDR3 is TGTGCCAGCATGACAGGTAGCAATCAGCCCCAGCATTTT. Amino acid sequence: CASMTGSNQPQHF.

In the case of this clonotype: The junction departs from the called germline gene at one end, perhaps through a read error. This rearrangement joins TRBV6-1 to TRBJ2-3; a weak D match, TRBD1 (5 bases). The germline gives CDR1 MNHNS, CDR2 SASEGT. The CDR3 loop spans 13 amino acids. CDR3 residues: CARSEYSTGTQYF. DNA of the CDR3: TGTGCCAGAAGTGAATACAGCACAGGTACGCAGTATTTT.

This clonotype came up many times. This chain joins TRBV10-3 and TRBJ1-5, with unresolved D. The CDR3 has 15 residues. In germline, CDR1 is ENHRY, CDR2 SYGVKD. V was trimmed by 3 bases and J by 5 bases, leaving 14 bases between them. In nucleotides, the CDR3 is TGTGCCATCAGTGAACCTGTTTCCAGTGATCAGCCCCAGCATTTT. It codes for CAISEPVSSDQPQHF.

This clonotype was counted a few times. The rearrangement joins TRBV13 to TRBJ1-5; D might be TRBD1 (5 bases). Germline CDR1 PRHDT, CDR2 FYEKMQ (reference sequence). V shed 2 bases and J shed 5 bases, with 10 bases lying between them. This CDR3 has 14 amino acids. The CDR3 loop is CASSLWGRDQPQHF. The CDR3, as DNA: TGTGCCAGCAGCTTATGGGGCAGGGATCAGCCCCAGCATTTT.

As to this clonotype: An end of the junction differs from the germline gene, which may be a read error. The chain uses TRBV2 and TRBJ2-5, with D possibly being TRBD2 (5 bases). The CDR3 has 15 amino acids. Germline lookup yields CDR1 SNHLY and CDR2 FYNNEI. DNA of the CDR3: TGTGCCAGCAGCGAAGCTAGGGAGTTGGGGAAGACCCAGCACTTC. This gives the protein CASSEARELGKTQHF.

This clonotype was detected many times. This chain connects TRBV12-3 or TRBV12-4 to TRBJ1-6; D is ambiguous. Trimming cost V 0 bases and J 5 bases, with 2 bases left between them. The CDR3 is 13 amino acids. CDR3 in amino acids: CASSLANNSPLHF. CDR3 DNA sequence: TGTGCCAGCAGTTTAGCTAATAATTCACCCCTCCACTTT.

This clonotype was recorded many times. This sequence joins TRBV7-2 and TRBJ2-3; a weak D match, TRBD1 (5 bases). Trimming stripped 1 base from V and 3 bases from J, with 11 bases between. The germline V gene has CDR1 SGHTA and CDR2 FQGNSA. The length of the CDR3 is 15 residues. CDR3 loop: CASSLVSRTTDTQYF. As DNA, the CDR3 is TGTGCCAGCAGCTTAGTAAGCAGGACAACAGATACGCAGTATTTT.

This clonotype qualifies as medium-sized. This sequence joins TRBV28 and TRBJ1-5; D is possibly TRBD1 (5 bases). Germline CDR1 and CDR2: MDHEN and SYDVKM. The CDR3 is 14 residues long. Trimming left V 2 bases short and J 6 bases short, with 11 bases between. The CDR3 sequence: CASSLLGAGQPQHF. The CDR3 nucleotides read TGTGCCAGCAGTTTACTAGGGGCAGGTCAGCCCCAGCATTTT.

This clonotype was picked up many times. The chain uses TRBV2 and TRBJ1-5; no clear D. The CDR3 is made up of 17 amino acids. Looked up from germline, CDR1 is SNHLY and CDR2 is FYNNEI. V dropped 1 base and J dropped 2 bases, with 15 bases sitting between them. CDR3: CASSEGWQARGNQPQHF. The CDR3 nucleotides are TGTGCCAGCAGTGAAGGATGGCAGGCCCGAGGCAATCAGCCCCAGCATTTT.

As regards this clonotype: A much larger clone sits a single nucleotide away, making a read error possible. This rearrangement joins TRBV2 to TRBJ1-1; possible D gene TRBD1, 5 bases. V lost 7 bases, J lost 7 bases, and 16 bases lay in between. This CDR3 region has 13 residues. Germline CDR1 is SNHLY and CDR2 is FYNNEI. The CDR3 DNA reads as TGTGCCAGCAATGTCGGGACCCCCAATGAAGCTTTCTTT. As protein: CASNVGTPNEAFF.

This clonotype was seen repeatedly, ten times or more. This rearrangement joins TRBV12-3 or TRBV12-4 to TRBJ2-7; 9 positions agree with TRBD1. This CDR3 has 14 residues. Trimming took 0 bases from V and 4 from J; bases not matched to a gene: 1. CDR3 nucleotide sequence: TGTGCCAGCAGTTTAGCCGGGACAGGGTACGAGCAGTACTTC. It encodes CASSLAGTGYEQYF.

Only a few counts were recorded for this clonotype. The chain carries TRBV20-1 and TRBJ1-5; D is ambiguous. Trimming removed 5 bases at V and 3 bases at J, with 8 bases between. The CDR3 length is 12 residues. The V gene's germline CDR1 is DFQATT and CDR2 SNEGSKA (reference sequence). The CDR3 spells CSAGRHNQPQHF. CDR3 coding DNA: TGCAGTGCTGGAAGGCACAATCAGCCCCAGCATTTT.